This entry lists 8 T cell receptor beta chains sequenced from one sample in a study of cytomegalovirus exposure and HLA in healthy donors. The PCR was carried out with 60 Vbeta primers and 13 Jbeta primers. Clones were sequenced by immunoSEQ multiplex PCR, and TCRdb holds only the in-frame ones, with some missing. Of 90,000 to 140,000 clones in the sample, around 75% were seen once. The sample comprised PBMCs. Receptors were obtained from a man in his forties or fifties in good health and CMV-seronegative.

J is TRBJ2-7 and V is TRBV5-5; the D is unclear. V was shortened by 4 bases and J by 4 bases, with 18 bases between the two germline ends. This CDR3 has 15 residues. Germline-derived CDR1 and CDR2 are SGHKS and YYEKEE (reference sequence). This CDR3 is CASSPEVNPVYEQYF. CDR3 nucleotide sequence: TGTGCCAGCAGCCCTGAGGTCAATCCGGTGTACGAGCAGTACTTC.

This sequence joins TRBV6-5 and TRBJ2-3; 7 nucleotides match TRBD2. CDR1 MNHEY and CDR2 SVGAGI come from the germline V gene. With V trimmed by 6 bases and J by 4 bases, 7 bases remained unmatched. This CDR3 is 14 amino acids long. Here the CDR3 DNA reads TGTGCCAGCAGGGTTGGACTAGTTCCAGATACGCAGTATTTT. This translates into CASRVGLVPDTQYF.

Only one count was recorded for this clone. The V gene is TRBV5-4, the J gene TRBJ2-1; 9 nucleotides agree with TRBD1. CDR1 is SGHNT, CDR2 YYREEE, per germline (reference sequence). The CDR3 covers 16 residues. V lost 4 bases and J lost 7; bases outside the gene matches: 12. The CDR3 DNA reads TGTGCCAGCAGCAAACCGGGGACAGGGAAGAATAATGAGCAGTTCTTC. This gives the protein CASSKPGTGKNNEQFF.

This clone was observed once. The V and J genes are TRBV28 and TRBJ2-7; the match to TRBD1 covers 8 bases. This CDR3 has 14 amino acids. From germline, CDR1 is MDHEN and CDR2 SYDVKM. The J segment lost 0 bases and the V segment lost 5 bases, leaving 3 bases of the junction unmatched. CDR3 nucleotides: TGTGCCAGCAGTGGACAGGGAAGCTCCTACGAGCAGTACTTC. Its translation is CASSGQGSSYEQYF.

The chain joins TRBV25-1 to TRBJ2-7; 7 bases fit TRBD1. The CDR3 spans 15 residues. Losses at the gene ends were 1 base for V and 4 bases for J; bases not matched to a gene: 7. The V gene's germline CDR1 is MGHDK and CDR2 SYGVNS. CDR3 coding DNA: TGTGCCAGCAGTGAATCTATGGACAGGAGTTACGAGCAGTACTTC. Amino acid sequence: CASSESMDRSYEQYF.

This clone is a singleton in its sample. The rearrangement uses TRBV2 and TRBJ2-7, with D hard to call. Looked up from germline, CDR1 is SNHLY and CDR2 is FYNNEI. CDR3 size: 14 residues. With 3 bases removed from V and 6 bases from J, the gap between germline ends came to 15 bases. The CDR3 nucleotides are TGTGCCAGCAGTGAGCGCCGGGTGGTTCCCGAGCAGTACTTC. Translated, it gives CASSERRVVPEQYF.

The rearrangement links TRBV14 to TRBJ1-1; D gene ambiguous. Germline V lookup: CDR1 SGHDN, CDR2 FVKESK. V was shortened by 1 base and J by 2 bases, with 17 bases between the two germline ends. The CDR3 length is 17 residues. For the CDR3, the DNA is TGTGCCAGCAGCCAAGGGGTACTGGGCTGGATAAACACTGAAGCTTTCTTT. Protein product: CASSQGVLGWINTEAFF. The whole variable domain, filled in from reference TRBV14 and TRBJ1-1, reads EAGVTQFPSHSVIEKGQTVTLRCDPISGHDNLYWYRRVMGKEIKFLLHFVKESKQDESGMPNNRFLAERTGGTYSTLKVQPAELEDSGVYFCASSQGVLGWINTEAFFGQGTRLTVV.

V usage is TRBV5-1 and J usage is TRBJ1-4; 7 positions match TRBD1. Trimming cost V 4 bases and J 7 bases; bases outside gene matches: 7. Germline-derived CDR1 and CDR2 are SGHRS and YFSETQ. CDR3 length: 14 residues. As DNA, the CDR3 is TGCGCCAGCAGCACGGGACAGCCGGGTGAAAAACTGTTTTTT. It is translated as CASSTGQPGEKLFF.